This entry lists 28 T cell receptor beta chains sequenced from one sample in a study of blood T cell repertoires in COVID-19. The protocol was immunoSEQ multiplex PCR, while the TCRdb copy is restricted to in-frame clones and leaves out a portion. The data show some 360,000 clones, 85% to 90% seen once. The sequencing input was PBMCs or T cells enriched from blood (not recorded which). These receptors came from a woman in her 30s who had been exposed to COVID-19.

This chain joins TRBV28 and TRBJ1-5, with TRBD1 matching over 7 bases. V gave up 5 bases and J gave up 7 bases; unmatched junction bases: 8. The CDR3 has 14 amino acids. The germline gives CDR1 MDHEN, CDR2 SYDVKM. The CDR3 spells CASSLGQAGQPQHF. Written as DNA, the CDR3 is TGTGCCAGCAGTCTCGGACAGGCGGGACAGCCCCAGCATTTT.

This rearrangement joins TRBV5-1 to TRBJ2-1; 10 bases line up with TRBD2. CDR1 is SGHRS and CDR2 is YFSETQ in the germline V gene. With V trimmed by 4 bases and J by 0 bases, 16 bases remained unmatched. This CDR3 spans 20 amino acids. Here the CDR3 DNA reads TGCGCCAGCAGCGCCGACTTCGGAGGACTAGCGGTTGTCTCCTACAATGAGCAGTTCTTC. Translating it yields CASSADFGGLAVVSYNEQFF.

The chain joins TRBV12-3 or TRBV12-4 to TRBJ2-3; TRBD1 matches at 7 bases. There are 13 residues in the CDR3. Trimming at V came to 6 bases and at J to 7 bases, leaving 7 bases not matched to a gene. The CDR3 loop is CASSHDRAYTQYF. CDR3 bases: TGTGCCAGCAGCCACGACAGGGCCTATACGCAGTATTTT.

The chain couples TRBV6-1 to TRBJ2-7; TRBD1 is a possible D gene (7 bases). Between the trimmed V and J ends, which lost 5 bases and 6 bases, there was a span of 14 bases. CDR1 is MNHNS, CDR2 SASEGT, per germline. The CDR3 is 13 amino acids. The CDR3 region is CASSYNRGGEQYF. DNA for the CDR3: TGTGCCAGCAGTTATAACAGGGGAGGCGAGCAGTACTTC.

The J gene is TRBJ1-1, the V gene TRBV6-5; tentatively, D is TRBD1 (5 bases). This CDR3 comprises 15 residues. V lost 4 bases to trimming and J lost 5 bases, with 17 bases between them. From germline, CDR1 is MNHEY and CDR2 SVGAGI. CDR3 DNA: TGTGCCAGCAGTTCGGGGACTGCCTCAGGGACTGAAGCTTTCTTT. This sequence encodes CASSSGTASGTEAFF.

This clone has just a few counts. The chain is built from TRBV10-3 and TRBJ2-2, with 8 bases aligning to TRBD1. Per the germline V gene, CDR1 is ENHRY and CDR2 is SYGVKD. The CDR3 is made up of 16 amino acids. V was pared by 4 bases and J by 0 bases, with 4 bases of the junction left unmatched. For the CDR3, the DNA is TGTGCCATCAGTGCGGACAGGGCACCGAACACCGGGGAGCTGTTTTTT. This codes for CAISADRAPNTGELFF.

V is TRBV11-3 and J is TRBJ2-7; 9 positions match TRBD2. Trimming took 1 base from V and 3 from J; bases not matched to a gene: 1. This CDR3 comprises 14 residues. The germline gives CDR1 SGHNT, CDR2 YENEEA. In DNA, the CDR3 is TGTGCCAGCAGCTTAGTTAGCGGGAGCTACGAGCAGTACTTC. It codes for CASSLVSGSYEQYF.

The CDR3 DNA reads TGTGCCAGCAGCGTCCGCGCAGGGCAAAGCACAGATACGCAGTATTTT. This codes for CASSVRAGQSTDTQYF. The chain recombines TRBV9 with TRBJ2-3, with D perhaps matching TRBD1 (5 bases). V was pared by 2 bases and J by 0 bases, with 13 bases between. The CDR3 has 16 amino acids. The germline CDR1 and CDR2 sequences are SGDLS and YYNGEE. Variable domain in full (rest from reference TRBV9 and TRBJ2-3): DSGVTQTPKHLITATGQRVTLRCSPRSGDLSVYWYQQSLDQGLQFLIQYYNGEERAKGNILERFSAQQFPDLHSELNLSSLELGDSALYFCASSVRAGQSTDTQYFGPGTRLTVL.

The chain combines TRBV2 with TRBJ1-6; the D is unclear. With 8 bases removed from V and 7 bases from J, the gap between germline ends came to 15 bases. This CDR3 is 14 amino acids long. Germline V gene data show CDR1 as SNHLY and CDR2 as FYNNEI. This CDR3 reads CASVFGAANSPLHF. The CDR3 nucleotides are TGTGCCAGCGTATTCGGAGCTGCAAATTCACCCCTCCACTTT.

The chain is built from TRBV11-3 and TRBJ2-7; D gene unclear. Germline V CDR1 and CDR2: SGHNT, YENEEA. CDR3 length: 13 residues. V was shortened by 0 bases and J by 3 bases, with 6 bases between the two germline ends. This chain's CDR3 is CASSLDLDYEQYF. Written as DNA, the CDR3 is TGTGCCAGCAGCTTAGATTTAGACTACGAGCAGTACTTC.

V is TRBV9 and J is TRBJ2-7; the D is unclear. The CDR3 sequence is 15 residues long. Per germline, CDR1 SGDLS and CDR2 YYNGEE. Trimming shortened V by 3 bases and J by 6 bases, and 19 bases separated the two germline ends. This CDR3 reads CASSGRDGLRSEQYF. The CDR3 DNA reads as TGTGCCAGCAGCGGCCGAGACGGCCTGCGGAGCGAGCAGTACTTC.

This clone was recorded a few times. J is TRBJ2-2 and V is TRBV9; D might be TRBD2 (5 bases). This CDR3 has 14 amino acids. Deletions cut 3 bases from V and 6 bases from J, with 12 bases between. CDR1 and CDR2 (germline): SGDLS, YYNGEE. The CDR3 nucleotides read TGTGCCAGCAGCGGAAGGGAGTGGGCCGGGGAGCTGTTTTTT. Translation: CASSGREWAGELFF.

The chain carries TRBV11-2 and TRBJ2-2, with TRBD2 matching over 10 bases. Germline lookup yields CDR1 SGHAT and CDR2 FQNNGV. The CDR3 consists of 15 residues. The trim removed 6 bases at V and 4 bases at J, leaving 5 bases unmatched. Written as DNA, the CDR3 is TGTGCCAGCAGGCCAGCGGGAGGGGGCACCGGGGAGCTGTTTTTT. Amino acids: CASRPAGGGTGELFF.

This clone was found once. V is TRBV6-5 and J is TRBJ2-7; TRBD2 matches 9 bases. The junction had 8 bases not matched to a gene; V was cut back by 7 bases and J by 1 base. The CDR3 extends over 15 amino acids. Germline CDR1 MNHEY, CDR2 SVGAGI. The CDR3 is CASTPGSGRSYEQYF. CDR3 sequence (DNA): TGTGCCAGCACCCCCGGGAGCGGGAGGTCCTACGAGCAGTACTTC.

The rearrangement links TRBV20-1 to TRBJ2-7; D may be TRBD2 (6 bases). The CDR3 spans 13 residues. Germline CDR1 DFQATT, CDR2 SNEGSKA (reference sequence). Between the trimmed V and J ends, which lost 3 bases and 2 bases, there was a span of 11 bases. Here the CDR3 reads CSASPGLPYEQYF. The CDR3 DNA reads TGCAGTGCTAGTCCGGGACTCCCCTACGAGCAGTACTTC.

This clone was observed a single time. This rearrangement joins TRBV7-6 to TRBJ2-7; 9 bases are a match to TRBD2. Looked up from germline, CDR1 is SGHVS and CDR2 is FNYEAQ. V trimming: 4 bases; J trimming: 2 bases; junction bases outside the gene matches: 12. The CDR3 is 17 residues long. The CDR3 spells CASSSPSGREGPYEQYF. The CDR3 coding sequence is TGTGCCAGCAGCTCACCCTCCGGGCGGGAGGGACCCTACGAGCAGTACTTC.

The rearrangement uses TRBV7-6 and TRBJ1-6; D perhaps matches TRBD1 (5 bases). The CDR3 consists of 15 residues. Per germline, CDR1 SGHVS and CDR2 FNYEAQ. Trimming removed 1 base from V and 8 bases from J, with 12 bases in between. The chain's CDR3 is CASSLDGGGDSPLHF. In nucleotides, the CDR3 is TGTGCCAGCAGCTTAGACGGGGGGGGAGATTCACCCCTCCACTTT.

The CDR3 loop is CASNSQAGASSYQFF. Here the CDR3 DNA reads TGTGCCAGTAACTCCCAAGCGGGAGCTTCGTCCTACCAGTTCTTC. The rearrangement joins TRBV19 to TRBJ2-1; 8 bases agree with TRBD2. The length of the CDR3 is 15 residues. With V trimmed by 7 bases and J by 13 bases, 18 bases remained unmatched. CDR1 is LNHDA and CDR2 is SQIVND in the germline V gene (reference sequence).

For the CDR3, the DNA is TGTGCCAGCAGCCTAGGGGACTCTACGGAGACCCAGTACTTC. As protein: CASSLGDSTETQYF. The V and J genes are TRBV3-1 (or the pseudogene TRBV3-2) and TRBJ2-5; possibly TRBD2 for D (6 bases). This CDR3 has 14 residues. Germline CDR1 LGHDT, CDR2 YNNKEL (reference sequence). Trimming shortened V by 4 bases and J by 5 bases, and 14 bases separated the two germline ends.

The rearrangement uses TRBV9 and TRBJ1-5; maybe TRBD1 (6 bases). From germline, CDR1 is SGDLS and CDR2 YYNGEE. The germline V and J ends were trimmed by 2 bases and 3 bases, with 12 bases remaining between them. The CDR3 contains 15 residues. DNA of the CDR3: TGTGCCAGCAGCGTTTCGGCAGGGGCCAATCAGCCCCAGCATTTT. Its translation: CASSVSAGANQPQHF.

The chain uses TRBV18 and TRBJ2-7; 10 bases map to TRBD2. This CDR3 contains 15 residues. The V gene end was trimmed by 2 bases and the J gene end by 3 bases; junction bases not matched to a gene: 4. From germline, CDR1 is KGHSH and CDR2 LQKENI. CDR3 region: CASSPGTSGNYEQYF. CDR3 nucleotide sequence: TGTGCCAGCTCACCAGGAACTAGCGGGAACTACGAGCAGTACTTC.

V gene TRBV7-8 combines with J gene TRBJ2-7, with 12 positions matching TRBD2. The junction had 3 bases not matched to a gene; V was cut back by 1 base and J by 2 bases. The CDR3 is made up of 16 amino acids. The germline V gene has CDR1 SGHVS and CDR2 FQNEAQ. The CDR3 loop is CASSLGLAGGTYEQYF. In DNA, the CDR3 is TGTGCCAGCAGCTTAGGGCTAGCGGGAGGGACCTACGAGCAGTACTTC.

This chain joins TRBV11-1 and TRBJ2-7; perhaps TRBD2 as D (5 bases). The CDR3 covers 16 residues. Germline CDR1 SGHAT, CDR2 FQDESV (reference sequence). Trimming removed 1 base from V and 6 bases from J, with 19 bases in between. CDR3 region: CASSLDPPGSGAEQYF. The DNA of the CDR3 is TGTGCCAGCAGCTTAGATCCCCCGGGATCAGGAGCCGAGCAGTACTTC.

This chain uses TRBV6-1 with TRBJ2-7; possible D gene TRBD1, 6 bases. This CDR3 comprises 15 residues. Germline CDR1 is MNHNS and CDR2 is SASEGT. Between the trimmed V and J ends, which lost 2 bases and 5 bases, there was a span of 16 bases. The CDR3 DNA follows: TGTGCCAGCAGTGAATTTACAGGGTCTAGCAACGAGCAGTACTTC. Translation gives CASSEFTGSSNEQYF.

This clone was found once. This chain links TRBV29-1 with TRBJ2-5; the D is unclear. V was trimmed by 2 bases and J by 3 bases, leaving 7 bases between them. Germline V gives CDR1 SQVTM, CDR2 ANQGSEA. The CDR3 runs to 12 residues. The CDR3 DNA sequence: TGCAGCGTTGAATGGGCAGAAGAGACCCAGTACTTC. Protein product: CSVEWAEETQYF. The variable domain in full, with the rest retrieved from reference TRBV29-1 and TRBJ2-5, is SAVISQKPSRDICQRGTSLTIQCQVDSQVTMMFWYRQQPGQSLTLIATANQGSEATYESGFVIDKFPISRPNLTFSTLTVSNMSPEDSSIYLCSVEWAEETQYFGPGTRLLVL.

The V and J genes are TRBV5-1 and TRBJ1-4; 9 bases are a match to TRBD1. CDR3 length equals 15 residues. Losses at the gene ends were 5 bases for V and 8 bases for J; bases not matched to a gene: 10. Germline lookup yields CDR1 SGHRS and CDR2 YFSETQ. The CDR3 bases are TGCGCCAGCAGAGCATCCGGGACAGGGCTGGAAAAACTGTTTTTT. Translated, it gives CASRASGTGLEKLFF.

The CDR3 loop reads CASSYTGATYEQYF. The CDR3 DNA reads as TGTGCCAGCAGTTACACAGGGGCCACCTACGAGCAGTACTTC. The chain combines TRBV6-6 with TRBJ2-7; 7 bases are a match to TRBD1. V was clipped by 2 bases and J by 2 bases; unmatched bases: 3. Germline V gives CDR1 MNHNY, CDR2 SVGAGI (reference sequence). The CDR3 sequence is 14 residues long.

The genes are TRBV5-1 and TRBJ2-3; 8 bases line up with TRBD2. This CDR3 has 16 amino acids. V lost 0 bases and J lost 4; bases outside the gene matches: 7. Germline-derived CDR1 and CDR2 are SGHRS and YFSETQ. This CDR3 is CASSLGGTSLADTQYF. CDR3 coding DNA: TGCGCCAGCAGCTTGGGCGGGACTAGTCTTGCAGATACGCAGTATTTT.